This TCR beta chain comes out of a study of cytomegalovirus exposure and HLA in healthy donors. Study at large: Per a later analysis, the approximately 690 first-cohort and 120 validation repertoires shared one platform.

Profiling relied on immunoSEQ multiplex PCR, and the TCRdb table lists in-frame clones only, not all of them. The sample yields approximately 200,000 clones, about three quarters seen once. In regard to this clone: Its target is unknown.

This CDR3 region has 17 residues. V lost 4 bases, J lost 8 bases, and 12 bases stayed unmatched. CDR1 is SGHNT and CDR2 is YYREEE in the germline V gene (reference sequence). Whole-study findings and limits: Researchers counted some 150 TCR beta chains as cytomegalovirus-associated.

The V call is TRBV5-4, the J call TRBJ1-6, with 10 nucleotides matching TRBD1. This sequence originates from a woman between 25 and 40 years old in good health and CMV-seronegative. Sequencing input: PBMCs. CDR3 in amino acids: CASSQDRGQGLYSPLHF. CDR3 coding DNA: TGTGCCAGCAGCCAAGATCGGGGACAGGGGTTATATTCACCCCTCCACTTT. Full variable domain (rest looked up from reference TRBV5-4 and TRBJ1-6): ETGVTQSPTHLIKTRGQQVTLRCSSQSGHNTVSWYQQALGQGPQFIFQYYREEENGRGNFPPRFSGLQFPNYSSELNVNALELDDSALYLCASSQDRGQGLYSPLHFGNGTRLTVT.